This TCR beta chain derives from a study of CD8 T cell repertoires and HIV-1 epitope variants. With respect to this clone: Its antigen is unknown.

On the immunoSEQ platform, TCR beta CDR3s were sequenced at survey depth. The table came from immunoSEQ multiplex PCR; TCRdb's copy has only in-frame clones and leaves some out. This table holds over 90,000 clones, roughly 80% found once. Overall study findings and caveats: Nef KF9 drew several clonotypes and HW9 one, without TAALDMSHF responses.

Per germline, CDR1 SGHNT and CDR2 YENEEA. The CDR3 consists of 11 residues. The V gene end was trimmed by 11 bases and the J gene end by 10 bases; junction bases not matched to a gene: 8. The source material was uncultured baseline CD8+ T cells from peripheral blood mononuclear cells (PBMCs). The chain links TRBV11-3 to TRBJ2-3; 8 nucleotides agree with TRBD2. This receptor was obtained from a male donor with HIV. The CDR3, as DNA: TGTGCCCAGGTAGCGGGAAAAGCGCAGTATTTT. Protein sequence: CAQVAGKAQYF.